These 30 T cell receptor beta chains came from one sample sequenced in a study of vaccination and CD4 T cells after COVID-19. Their specific antigens are unknown. The sample's treatment: roughly ten-day PBMC culture with coronavirus spike peptide pools or control peptides (ViraFEST assay). Sequencing of DNA taken from cultured CD4+ T cells relied on the Oncomine TCR Beta short-read assay. TCRdb used MiXCR to reprocess the PCR reads, holding one entry per CDR3 protein. Among around 8,100 distinct CDR3 sequences listed, around 55% were seen once. The sequenced sample was cultured CD4+ T cells from blood, obtained after SARS-CoV-2 vaccination. The receptors were sampled from a human donor with COVID-19.

The CDR3 protein is CARDPRGPTDTQYF. The CDR3, as DNA: TGTGCCAGGGACCCCCGAGGGCCCACAGATACGCAGTATTTT. This rearrangement joins TRBV7-3 to TRBJ2-3, with D maybe TRBD2 (5 bases). Trimming cost V 9 bases and J 2 bases, with 15 bases left between them. The CDR3 runs 14 residues. Germline V gene lookup returns CDR1 SGHTA and CDR2 FQGTGA. Combining the CDR3 with reference TRBV7-3 and TRBJ2-3 gives the whole variable domain GAGVSQTPSNKVTEKGKYVELRCDPISGHTALYWYRQSLGQGPEFLIYFQGTGAADDSGLPNDRFFAVRPEGSVSTLKIQRTERGDSAVYLCARDPRGPTDTQYFGPGTRLTVL.

This clonotype was counted a few times. The DNA of the CDR3 is TGTGCCAGCAGTTACCACGGGACAGGGGGCGGGGCTTTCTTT. Its protein is CASSYHGTGGGAFF. This chain uses TRBV6-5 with TRBJ1-1; TRBD1 agrees at 12 bases. With 2 bases clipped from V and 11 bases from J, the junction kept 6 bases outside the gene matches. Germline V gene sequence: CDR1 MNHEY, CDR2 SVGAGI. The CDR3 is 14 residues long.

In nucleotides, the CDR3 is TGTGCCTGGAGTGTACGGGGCGACACTGAAGCTTTCTTT. As protein: CAWSVRGDTEAFF. The gene calls are TRBV30 and TRBJ1-1, with D possibly matching TRBD1 (5 bases). V was trimmed by 0 bases and J by 3 bases, leaving 8 bases between them. The CDR3 loop spans 13 amino acids. Per the germline V gene, CDR1 is GTSNPN and CDR2 is SVGIG (reference sequence).

This chain connects TRBV28 to TRBJ1-2; 7 bases map to TRBD1. Germline loops: CDR1 MDHEN, CDR2 SYDVKM. CDR3 length: 14 amino acids. J gave up 2 bases and V 3 bases, and 3 bases lay outside the gene matches. This CDR3 reads CASSLIQGNYGYTF. CDR3 sequence (DNA): TGTGCCAGCAGTTTGATACAGGGGAACTATGGCTACACCTTC.

The chain couples TRBV20-1 to TRBJ2-1, with 9 bases that match TRBD2. The trim removed 6 bases at V and 5 bases at J, leaving 14 bases unmatched. The germline V gene has CDR1 DFQATT and CDR2 SNEGSKA (reference sequence). The CDR3 spans 16 residues. The DNA for the CDR3 is TGCAGTGCGAAACCGTTGCGGGGGGGCAGTAACAATGAGCAGTTCTTC. Amino acid sequence: CSAKPLRGGSNNEQFF.

V and J are TRBV7-9 and TRBJ1-2; 12 bases align to TRBD1. The CDR3 length is 18 residues. V shed 1 base, J shed 1 base, and the junction held 7 bases outside the gene matches. Germline assignment: CDR1 SEHNR and CDR2 FQNEAQ (reference sequence). The CDR3 sequence is CASSLGPGQGAINYGYTF. The CDR3 nucleotides are TGTGCCAGCAGCTTAGGTCCGGGACAGGGGGCGATTAACTATGGCTACACCTTC. Full variable domain (rest looked up from reference TRBV7-9 and TRBJ1-2): DTGVSQNPRHKITKRGQNVTFRCDPISEHNRLYWYRQTLGQGPEFLTYFQNEAQLEKSRLLSDRFSAERPKGSFSTLEIQRTEQGDSAMYLCASSLGPGQGAINYGYTFGSGTRLTVV.

The rearrangement joins TRBV6-1 to TRBJ2-3, with 8 bases identical to TRBD2. After removal of 6 bases from V and 0 bases from J, the junction contained 2 bases not matched to a gene. CDR1 MNHNS and CDR2 SASEGT come from the germline V gene. The CDR3 extends over 14 amino acids. Here the CDR3 DNA reads TGTGCCAGCAGAATAGCGGGAAGCACAGATACGCAGTATTTT. Translated, it gives CASRIAGSTDTQYF.

By proportion, this clonotype is medium-sized. This rearrangement joins TRBV6-1 to TRBJ1-4; a weak D match, TRBD1 (6 bases). The CDR3 is made up of 12 amino acids. The V gene lost 9 bases and the J gene lost 8 bases, with 13 bases spanning the gap. Germline V gene sequence: CDR1 MNHNS, CDR2 SASEGT. This CDR3 reads CASRGLGEKLFF. Here the CDR3 DNA reads TGTGCCAGTCGGGGGCTGGGGGAAAAACTGTTTTTT.

V usage is TRBV12-3 or TRBV12-4 and J usage is TRBJ1-5; D gene uncertain. This CDR3 contains 15 residues. Trimming shortened V by 3 bases and J by 2 bases, and 11 bases separated the two germline ends. The CDR3 sequence is CASSLLGRGNQPQHF. CDR3 in DNA: TGTGCCAGCAGTTTGTTGGGGAGGGGCAATCAGCCCCAGCATTTT.

This clonotype was recorded once. The junction differs from germline at one of its ends, possibly a read error. This sequence joins TRBV7-7 and TRBJ2-5; weak D call: TRBD1 (6 bases). Germline V gives CDR1 SSHAT, CDR2 FNYEAQ (reference sequence). The CDR3 is 14 residues long. DNA for the CDR3: TGTGCTAGCAGCACCGCCAGGGGCGGGGAGACCCAGTACTTC. Translation: CASSTARGGETQYF. Using reference TRBV7-7 and TRBJ2-5 for the parts outside the CDR3, the full variable domain is GAGVSQSPRYKVTKRGQDVTLRCDPISSHATLYWYQQALGQGPEFLTYFNYEAQPDKSGLPSDRFSAERPEGSISTLTIQRTEQRDSAMYRCASSTARGGETQYFGPGTRLLVL.

The chain uses TRBV12-3 or TRBV12-4 and TRBJ2-3, with 10 bases matching TRBD1. V gave up 5 bases and J gave up 4 bases; unmatched junction bases: 6. CDR3 length: 15 residues. CDR3 protein: CASSKGQGVADTQYF. The CDR3 DNA sequence: TGTGCCAGCAGTAAAGGACAGGGGGTGGCAGATACGCAGTATTTT.

This clonotype was seen a handful of times. J is TRBJ2-5 and V is TRBV12-3 or TRBV12-4; no reliable D call. The CDR3 loop spans 13 amino acids. V shed 3 bases and J shed 2 bases, with 7 bases lying between them. CDR3 sequence reads: CASSLERQETQYF. For the CDR3, the DNA is TGTGCCAGCAGTTTGGAGAGACAAGAGACCCAGTACTTC.

There are a few counts of this clonotype. The chain recombines TRBV6-2 or TRBV6-3 with TRBJ1-5; D gene ambiguous. This CDR3 region has 17 residues. V was cut by 8 bases and J by 1 base, with 21 bases left in between. The germline V gene encodes CDR1 MNHEY and CDR2 SVGEGT. In DNA, the CDR3 is TGTGCCAGCCGTTCGTGGGGTGGGAGAAGGAGCAATCAGCCCCAGCATTTT. Amino acids: CASRSWGGRRSNQPQHF.

The chain uses TRBV28 and TRBJ1-2; D ambiguous. CDR1 is MDHEN and CDR2 is SYDVKM in the germline V gene. This CDR3 is 13 amino acids long. The V gene lost 3 bases and the J gene lost 4 bases, with 9 bases spanning the gap. The CDR3 sequence is CASSFLERYGYTF. CDR3 nucleotide sequence: TGTGCCAGCAGTTTCCTGGAGCGCTATGGCTACACCTTC.

The table lists this clonotype with a few counts. The chain carries TRBV6-1 and TRBJ1-5; no definite D call. This CDR3 comprises 14 residues. Germline CDR1 MNHNS, CDR2 SASEGT. Between the trimmed V and J ends, which lost 6 bases and 2 bases, there was a span of 11 bases. The DNA of the CDR3 is TGTGCCAGCAGGGGCGGAGGAGGCAATCAGCCCCAGCATTTT. Its translation is CASRGGGGNQPQHF.

The chain employs TRBV7-2 and TRBJ2-2; D unclear. This CDR3 contains 12 residues. Germline V CDR1 and CDR2: SGHTA, FQGNSA. Between the trimmed V and J ends, which lost 5 bases and 7 bases, there was a span of 8 bases. The CDR3 protein is CASSPRRGELFF. In DNA form, the CDR3 reads TGTGCCAGCAGCCCCCGGCGCGGGGAGCTGTTTTTT.

This clonotype was detected a few times. The V call is TRBV6-2 or TRBV6-3, the J call TRBJ1-5; 8 nucleotides agree with TRBD1. The CDR3 totals 15 residues. CDR1 is MNHEY and CDR2 is SVGEGT in the germline V gene. V lost 5 bases and J lost 5; bases outside the gene matches: 8. CDR3 residues: CASSDGTGLHQPQHF. CDR3 bases: TGTGCCAGCAGTGACGGGACAGGTTTGCATCAGCCCCAGCATTTT.

The V call is TRBV7-2, the J call TRBJ2-6; possible D gene TRBD2, 6 bases. The CDR3 sequence is 17 residues long. Germline CDR1 reads SGHTA; CDR2 reads FQGNSA. V lost 5 bases and J lost 0, with 14 bases in between. The CDR3 DNA follows: TGTGCCAGCAGCCCTATGGCGGGGACCTCTGGGGCCAACGTCCTGACTTTC. Its translation: CASSPMAGTSGANVLTF.

Only a few counts were recorded for this clonotype. The V and J genes are TRBV10-3 and TRBJ1-2; 8 bases map to TRBD1. J lost 6 bases, V lost 10 bases, and 16 bases had no gene match. Germline CDR1 ENHRY, CDR2 SYGVKD. The CDR3 runs to 15 residues. The DNA for the CDR3 is TGTGCCACCCAACGATCCAGACAGGGGCCTCATGGCTACACCTTC. This gives the protein CATQRSRQGPHGYTF.

The gene calls are TRBV29-1 and TRBJ1-1; TRBD1 might be the D (5 bases). Trimming stripped 7 bases from V and 1 base from J, with 13 bases between. CDR1 is SQVTM and CDR2 is ANQGSEA in the germline V gene. The CDR3 is 13 residues long. Written as DNA, the CDR3 is TGCAGCGGCTCCGAGGGGAGGAACACTGAAGCTTTCTTT. Amino acids: CSGSEGRNTEAFF.

The sample holds one count of this clonotype. The chain is built from TRBV24-1 and TRBJ1-3, with TRBD1 identical over 7 bases. The CDR3 covers 13 residues. V lost 7 bases and J lost 4; bases outside the gene matches: 3. CDR1 and CDR2 (germline): KGHDR, SFDVKD. The CDR3 spells CATRTGYGNTIYF. CDR3 sequence (DNA): TGTGCCACCAGGACAGGGTACGGAAACACCATATATTTT.

This clonotype came up a few times. The chain recombines TRBV27 with TRBJ1-1; D may be TRBD1 (6 bases). V dropped 1 base and J dropped 2 bases, with 14 bases sitting between them. Germline V gene sequence: CDR1 MNHEY, CDR2 SMNVEV (reference sequence). The CDR3 spans 16 residues. This chain's CDR3 is CASSLFRAGTNTEAFF. CDR3 in DNA: TGTGCCAGCAGTTTATTTCGGGCCGGGACAAACACTGAAGCTTTCTTT.

This chain links TRBV7-2 with TRBJ1-6; a possible D gene is TRBD1 (5 bases). The CDR3 consists of 13 residues. V lost 6 bases to trimming and J lost 9 bases, with 12 bases between them. CDR1 is SGHTA and CDR2 is FQGNSA in the germline V gene. CDR3 DNA sequence: TGTGCCAGCAGAGGGCCTAGGGGTTCACCCCTCCACTTT. It encodes CASRGPRGSPLHF.

This clonotype was observed a handful of times. The V and J genes are TRBV11-2 and TRBJ2-3; the D is unclear. Trimming removed 5 bases from V and 0 bases from J, with 12 bases in between. The germline CDR1 and CDR2 sequences are SGHAT and FQNNGV. This CDR3 has 15 residues. The CDR3 protein is CASSPRGGSTDTQYF. CDR3 sequence (DNA): TGTGCCAGCAGCCCTAGAGGCGGTAGCACAGATACGCAGTATTTT. The full variable domain, in which reference TRBV11-2 and TRBJ2-3 provide the parts outside the CDR3, is EAGVAQSPRYKIIEKRQSVAFWCNPISGHATLYWYQQILGQGPKLLIQFQNNGVVDDSQLPKDRFSAERLKGVDSTLKIQPAKLEDSAVYLCASSPRGGSTDTQYFGPGTRLTVL.

This clonotype was counted only a few times. The rearrangement links TRBV11-2 to TRBJ1-1; no clear D. Germline assignment: CDR1 SGHAT and CDR2 FQNNGV. The CDR3 totals 16 residues. Trimming stripped 1 base from V and 4 bases from J, with 16 bases between. In DNA, the CDR3 is TGTGCCAGCAGCTTAGGCCGCGGGGTTGGGCGCACTGAAGCTTTCTTT. Encoded protein: CASSLGRGVGRTEAFF. Supplemented by reference TRBV11-2 and TRBJ1-1, the full variable domain reads EAGVAQSPRYKIIEKRQSVAFWCNPISGHATLYWYQQILGQGPKLLIQFQNNGVVDDSQLPKDRFSAERLKGVDSTLKIQPAKLEDSAVYLCASSLGRGVGRTEAFFGQGTRLTVV.

This sequence joins TRBV10-3 and TRBJ1-5; D remains unclear. The germline V gene encodes CDR1 ENHRY and CDR2 SYGVKD. V was clipped by 4 bases and J by 4 bases, with 8 bases between them. This CDR3 contains 13 residues. The CDR3 coding sequence is TGTGCCATCAGTGGGGCGGGAAATCAGCCCCAGCATTTT. Its protein product is CAISGAGNQPQHF.

This rearrangement joins TRBV7-9 to TRBJ1-1; D is undetermined. This CDR3 has 13 residues. The V and J ends lost 5 bases and 1 base respectively, with 8 bases between them. Germline CDR1 and CDR2: SEHNR and FQNEAQ (reference sequence). CDR3: CASSRHENTEAFF. The CDR3 DNA reads as TGTGCCAGCAGCCGTCATGAGAACACTGAAGCTTTCTTT.

The gene calls are TRBV6-1 and TRBJ2-2; 8 nucleotides align to TRBD1. V lost 5 bases to trimming and J lost 0 bases; unmatched junction nucleotides: 11. The CDR3 totals 18 residues. From germline, CDR1 is MNHNS and CDR2 SASEGT. Written as DNA, the CDR3 is TGTGCCAGCAGTACCCCCTTTGGGACAGGAGCGAACACCGGGGAGCTGTTTTTT. Protein sequence: CASSTPFGTGANTGELFF.

This clonotype turned up a few times. The rearrangement uses TRBV6-2 or TRBV6-3 and TRBJ2-3; weak D call: TRBD1 (6 bases). Germline V lookup: CDR1 MNHEY, CDR2 SVGEGT. Trimming took off 8 bases at V and 1 base at J, with 19 bases between the two ends. The CDR3 consists of 16 residues. The CDR3 loop is CASRDIKRTGTDTQYF. In DNA, the CDR3 is TGTGCCAGCCGAGATATAAAAAGGACAGGCACAGATACGCAGTATTTT.

This chain uses TRBV6-4 with TRBJ1-6; no clear D gene. CDR1 MRHNA and CDR2 SNTAGT come from the germline V gene. The CDR3 has 13 residues. V dropped 8 bases and J dropped 3 bases, with 8 bases sitting between them. CDR3 sequence: CASASDYNSPLHF. Written as DNA, the CDR3 is TGTGCCAGCGCGTCGGACTATAATTCACCCCTCCACTTT.